This record looks at one T cell receptor beta chain sequence and its context. Antigen unknown. The CDR3 sequence is 14 residues long. Germline V gene sequence: CDR1 LGHDT, CDR2 YNNKEL (reference sequence). With 1 base removed from V and 7 bases from J, the gap between germline ends came to 10 bases. With constant-segment primers, 5'RACE yielded cDNA libraries of TCR alpha and TCR beta that carried sample barcodes and UMIs. Each CDR3 protein gets one entry after TCRdb re-called the 5' RACE reads with MiXCR. Among 150,000 to 200,000 distinct CDR3 sequences listed, 25% to 40% were seen once. This sample was included in a study of T-cell memory formation after mild COVID-19. Study-wide findings and caveats: The authors left the SARS-CoV-2 specificity of second-wave clones peaking on day 37 unconfirmed. Certain responding clones were present in pre-infection memory, suggesting participation of cross-reactive memory. A balance of CD4 and CD8 characterized clones contracting day 15 to 85, whereas later expanders leaned CD4+.

The sample consisted of PBMCs or a T cell subset sorted from them (not recorded which). The TCR originated in an adult woman who had mild COVID-19 (a few samples of this study predate the infection). Cell type and time point are not known. The chain couples TRBV3-1 to TRBJ2-2; the D gene could be TRBD1 or TRBD2 (6 bases each). In DNA form, the CDR3 reads TGTGCCAGCAGCCAAGGGGGGGCTAGCGGGGAGCTGTTTTTT. Its translation is CASSQGGASGELFF.